The following is a T cell receptor (beta chain) sequence with its context. This sample is drawn from a study of T cells in Graves' hyperthyroidism and ophthalmopathy. The germline CDR1 and CDR2 sequences are MGHRA and YSYEKL. Trimming removed 2 bases from V and 6 bases from J, with 17 bases in between. This CDR3 spans 17 amino acids. Researchers took RNA transcripts and amplified the TCR beta CDR3 regions from them. A set of HTBI primers served as the primers for a first-round RT-PCR of the TCR CDR3. TCRdb re-called the multiplex PCR reads through MiXCR, storing one row per CDR3 protein. The table has around 600,000 distinct CDR3 sequences, approximately 14% seen once.

This receptor was identified in a woman aged 18-30 years with Graves' ophthalmopathy. This rearrangement joins TRBV4-1 to TRBJ2-6, with unresolved D. Material for sequencing was blood. Here the CDR3 reads CASSQLILSQPANVLTF. The CDR3, as DNA: TGCGCCAGCAGCCAATTGATTCTCTCTCAGCCGGCCAACGTCCTGACTTTC.